Listed below are T cell receptor beta chains from one sample, sequenced in a study of shared clonotypes between healthy human individuals. The method was immunoSEQ multiplex PCR; TCRdb's version includes in-frame clones alone and lacks a portion of them. Counted here are 2 million to 3 million clones, 93% occurring once; the ten biggest clones make up roughly 0.39%. Sequenced input: naive CD4+ T cells from PBMCs. The receptors derive from a man aged 18 to 29 in good health. Some clones in this sample may be carry-over from other donors' samples. The CDR3 runs from the conserved cysteine through the conserved F or W. D genes are given only for firm matches. For some rows the clone size is stated as once, few or many, or as a class when expanded; others skip it.

TRBV7-9	-	-	TRBJ2-1	CASSQNEQFF	TGTGCCAGCAGCCAAAATGAGCAGTTCTTC
TRBV25-1	TRBD1	once	TRBJ2-5	CASGGQGYQETQYF	TGTGCCAGTGGGGGACAGGGATACCAAGAGACCCAGTACTTC
TRBV2	-	-	TRBJ1-6	CASCRDRNSPLHF	TGTGCCAGCTGTCGGGATCGTAATTCACCCCTCCACTTT
TRBV15	-	few	TRBJ1-5	CATSAGRYNQPQHF	TGTGCCACCAGCGCCGGCAGATACAATCAGCCCCAGCATTTT
TRBV28	TRBD1	-	TRBJ1-1	CASSQWTGGDTEAFF	TGTGCCAGCAGTCAATGGACAGGGGGAGACACTGAAGCTTTCTTT
TRBV14	-	-	TRBJ1-1	CASSQVEFTEAFF	TGTGCCAGCAGCCAAGTAGAGTTCACTGAAGCTTTCTTT
TRBV19	-	once	TRBJ2-5	CASSGGQSQETQYF	TGTGCCAGTAGTGGCGGGCAAAGCCAAGAGACCCAGTACTTC
TRBV10-3	-	-	TRBJ1-2	CAINPDPASEYGYTF	TGTGCCATCAACCCCGACCCCGCCTCGGAATATGGCTACACCTTC
TRBV5-1	TRBD1	-	TRBJ2-4	CASSLAGTGLNIQYF	TGCGCCAGCAGCTTGGCTGGGACAGGGTTAAACATTCAGTACTTC
TRBV29-1	-	-	TRBJ2-7	CSVEDSDSYEQYF	TGCAGCGTTGAGGACAGCGACTCCTACGAGCAGTACTTC
TRBV9	TRBD2	-	TRBJ2-1	CASSVNSGSYNEQFF	TGTGCCAGCAGCGTGAATAGCGGGAGCTACAATGAGCAGTTCTTC
TRBV11-1	-	-	TRBJ2-1	CASSTRHRSSYNEQFF	TGTGCCAGCAGCACCCGTCATCGGAGCTCCTACAATGAGCAGTTCTTC
TRBV7-2	TRBD2	-	TRBJ2-5	CASSQRRLAVGETQYF	TGTGCCAGCAGCCAACGACGACTAGCGGTGGGAGAGACCCAGTACTTC
TRBV7-9	-	-	TRBJ1-3	CASSPNVILSGGNTIYF	TGTGCCAGCAGCCCCAATGTGATTCTCTCGGGAGGAAACACCATATATTTT
TRBV30	-	-	TRBJ1-6	CAWRRAGAGPNSPLHF	TGTGCCTGGAGGCGAGCCGGGGCCGGACCTAATTCACCCCTCCACTTT
TRBV14	-	-	TRBJ1-2	CASSVTANYGYTF	TGTGCCAGCAGCGTTACAGCTAACTATGGCTACACCTTC
TRBV9	TRBD1	-	TRBJ2-5	CASSPTSRTGETQYF	TGTGCCAGCAGCCCTACCTCCAGGACAGGGGAGACCCAGTACTTC